A selection of T cell receptor beta chains follows, all from one sample in a study of T cells in Graves' hyperthyroidism and ophthalmopathy. MiXCR, run by TCRdb on the multiplex PCR reads, gives a single entry per CDR3 protein. The sample comprises fewer than 650,000 distinct CDR3 sequences, approximately 14% of which are singletons, and roughly 4.3% rests with the top ten. Sample: blood. Receptors were obtained from a woman aged 40 to 50 with Graves' ophthalmopathy. CDR3s leave out the opening cysteine and the closing phenylalanine or tryptophan. Each record gives: V gene, J gene, CDR3 protein.

>TRBV29-1|TRBJ2-7
SAQRPGNYEQY
>TRBV11-2|TRBJ2-6
ASVQPGEKAGANVLT
>TRBV11-2|TRBJ1-2
ASSGDSTYYGYT
>TRBV30|TRBJ2-7
AWSPDRDFFSYEQY
>TRBV29-1|TRBJ1-1
SVEGPRDEAF
>TRBV27|TRBJ1-1
ASSRGTASHVEAF
>TRBV7-6|TRBJ2-5
ASSVTGGRETQY
>TRBV4-2|TRBJ2-7
ASSQELAGLRAEQY
>TRBV20-1|TRBJ2-7
SAILPLEGREQY
>TRBV28|TRBJ1-1
ASSLWPRQNTEAF
>TRBV18|TRBJ2-2
ASSLQRSDGELF
>TRBV28|TRBJ2-5
ASSPTGTQETQY
>TRBV30|TRBJ1-6
AWSVPGLPPNSPLH
>TRBV6-1|TRBJ1-3
ASSGLGPGNTIY
>TRBV28|TRBJ2-7
ASSLNQRPYEQY
>TRBV3-1|TRBJ1-3
ASSHPASGSGNTIY
>TRBV19|TRBJ1-2
ASSIFASPIGERYGYT
>TRBV7-2|TRBJ2-5
ASSLGTSGKSETQY
>TRBV19|TRBJ1-2
ASSFRDPTDGYT
>TRBV29-1|TRBJ2-7
SVEDGTSGYEQY